This entry features one T cell receptor beta chain sequence. Antigen specificity is unknown. Total RNA (about 500 ng) served as template for TCR beta cDNA synthesis primed by a constant-region primer. For TCR beta, libraries were produced by three nested multiplex PCR rounds using slightly modified ARM-PCR. Use of TRBV1-TRBV30 forward primers with a C-beta reverse primer characterized the first two PCR rounds, which lasted about 10 cycles each. TCRdb independently ran MiXCR on the multiplex PCR reads; one entry per CDR3 protein. Among some 200,000 distinct CDR3 sequences listed, 65% were seen once. These data are taken from a study of tumor-infiltrating lymphocytes in primary liver carcinoma. The CDR3 totals 13 residues. V lost 6 bases, J lost 7 bases, and 16 bases lay in between. Study-wide results and limits: A significantly higher top-250-clone fraction was found in tumors than in blood (p = 0.039). Because the samples were bulk unsorted, the study did not compare CD4+ and CD8+ repertoires.

Germline DNA was extracted too, while blood RNA derived from unsorted whole blood. This sequence originates from an older woman with primary liver carcinoma and hepatitis B virus infection. Sequences were obtained from peripheral blood. The chain employs TRBV12-3 or TRBV12-4 and TRBJ2-7; D is tentatively TRBD1 or TRBD2 (5 bases each). The CDR3 bases are TGTGCCAGCAGAGGCCCGGGGACGGGGGAGCAGTACTTC. It translates to CASRGPGTGEQYF.